This TCR beta chain was observed in a study of T cell responses to AZD1222 COVID-19 vaccine. Findings and caveats of the study: The number of AZD1222 recipients seropositive at baseline was only five to seven.

Measured with immunoSEQ multiplex PCR; TCRdb has only the in-frame clones, and not every one. Among about 150,000 clones listed, roughly 90% were seen once. V lost 9 bases and J lost 6; bases outside the gene matches: 13. The CDR3 extends over 15 amino acids. Germline loops: CDR1 LNHDA, CDR2 SQIVND (reference sequence). In the case of this clone: Its antigen is not known.

This TCR came from an adult who received the AZD1222 COVID-19 vaccine. The specimen was peripheral blood, collected 28 days after the second AZD1222 dose. The chain joins TRBV19 to TRBJ2-2, with 7 bases lining up with TRBD2. CDR3 nucleotide sequence: TGTGCCAGCCAAGTCGGGGGAGGGTACCCCGGGGAGCTGTTTTTT. Residues: CASQVGGGYPGELFF.